This T cell receptor (beta chain) was found in a study of T cells after yellow fever vaccination. Study-wide context: Fractions containing few cells were prepared with SMART-Seq v4 Ultra Low Input.

This clonotype came up a few times. Its antigen is unidentified. TCRdb re-analysed the 5' RACE reads in MiXCR, keeping a single row per CDR3 protein. The table records about 320,000 distinct CDR3 sequences, around 4.4% of them present only once. Regarding the study as a whole: Reappearing after the booster were most of the clones from primary vaccination (roughly 95% CD4, 85% to 90% CD8).

The sequence was obtained from a man between 18 and 35 years old who received the YFV17D yellow fever vaccine. The sample consisted of PBMCs, taken 15 days after the yellow fever booster vaccination.

CDR3 coding DNA: TGCGCCAGCAGTCGTACCCCGCCGGCAGGGCGGACTTCTAACTATGGCTACACCTTC. The encoded protein is CASSRTPPAGRTSNYGYTF. V is TRBV4-1 and J is TRBJ1-2, with D possibly TRBD1 on 5 matching bases. Germline loops: CDR1 MGHRA, CDR2 YSYEKL. The CDR3 covers 19 residues. V gave up 6 bases and J gave up 0 bases, with 26 bases separating them.